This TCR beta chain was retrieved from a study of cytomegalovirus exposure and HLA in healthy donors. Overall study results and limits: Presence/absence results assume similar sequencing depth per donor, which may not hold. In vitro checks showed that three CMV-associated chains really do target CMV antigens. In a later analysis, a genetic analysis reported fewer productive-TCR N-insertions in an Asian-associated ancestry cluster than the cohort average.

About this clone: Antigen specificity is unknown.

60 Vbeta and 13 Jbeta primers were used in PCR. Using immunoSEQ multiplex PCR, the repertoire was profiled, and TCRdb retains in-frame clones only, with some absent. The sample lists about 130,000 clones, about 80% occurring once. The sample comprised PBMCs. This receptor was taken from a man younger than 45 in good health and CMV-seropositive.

CDR3 sequence reads: CASSVGTGGTEAFF. As DNA, the CDR3 is TGCGCCAGCAGCGTCGGGACAGGAGGAACTGAAGCTTTCTTT. V is TRBV5-1 and J is TRBJ1-1, with 8 positions matching TRBD1. The CDR3 totals 14 residues. In germline, CDR1 is SGHRS, CDR2 YFSETQ. Germline trimming cut 4 bases from V and 5 bases from J; bases unmatched to any gene: 7.